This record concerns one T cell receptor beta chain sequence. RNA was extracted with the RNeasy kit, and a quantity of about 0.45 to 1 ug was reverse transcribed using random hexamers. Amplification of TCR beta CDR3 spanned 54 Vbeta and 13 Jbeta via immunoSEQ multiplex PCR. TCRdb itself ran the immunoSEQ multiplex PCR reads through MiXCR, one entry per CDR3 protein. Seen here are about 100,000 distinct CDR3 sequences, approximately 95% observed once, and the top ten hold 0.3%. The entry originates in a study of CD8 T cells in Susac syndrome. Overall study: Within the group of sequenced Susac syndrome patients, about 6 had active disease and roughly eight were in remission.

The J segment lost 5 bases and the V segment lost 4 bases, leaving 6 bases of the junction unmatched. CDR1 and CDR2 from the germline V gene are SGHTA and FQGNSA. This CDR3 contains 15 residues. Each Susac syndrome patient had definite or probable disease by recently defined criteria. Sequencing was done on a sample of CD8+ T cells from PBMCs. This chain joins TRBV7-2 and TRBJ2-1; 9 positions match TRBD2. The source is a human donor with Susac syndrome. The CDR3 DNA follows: TGTGCCAGCAGCTCGGGTGCTAGCGGGAACAATGAGCAGTTCTTC. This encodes CASSSGASGNNEQFF.